The TCR beta chain described here comes from a study of shared clonotypes between healthy human individuals. Genomic DNA of every subset was divided equally among multiple immunoSEQ plates. Data came from immunoSEQ multiplex PCR; TCRdb stores just in-frame clones and leaves some out. The table lists hundreds of thousands of clones, around 95% of them singletons. This CDR3 spans 18 amino acids. The V and J ends lost 3 bases and 7 bases respectively, with 25 bases between them. The germline gives CDR1 SEHNR, CDR2 FQNEAQ (reference sequence). Naive CD8 cells lacked CD45RO, underwent positive selection for CCR7 and left out terminally differentiated effector memory CD45RA+ cells.

The TCR comes from a woman aged 30 to 39 in good health. Sequencing was carried out using naive CD8+ T cells sorted from blood. This chain joins TRBV7-9 and TRBJ2-1; D might be TRBD2 (5 bases). The CDR3 here is CASSFGRVGSIPGNEQFF. The CDR3 bases are TGTGCCAGCAGCTTTGGGCGGGTTGGCTCCATTCCGGGTAATGAGCAGTTCTTC.